This TCR beta chain was sequenced in a study of T cell repertoires in cytomegalovirus infection. Study context: CMV infection together with matching HLA type was indicated by public TCR beta signatures.

The study's findings and limits: HLA-C-restricted CMV-specific TCR beta clonotypes prevailed in the ex vivo response. Public TCR beta family frequency separated CMV-and-HLA carriers, including in an independent cohort.

Only a few counts were recorded for this clonotype. Its antigen is undetermined. TCRdb re-called the reads through MiXCR, storing one row per CDR3 protein. The table lists about 770,000 distinct CDR3 sequences, 25% to 30% of them singletons. The CDR3 extends over 16 amino acids. Germline V gene sequence: CDR1 SEHNR, CDR2 FQNEAQ (reference sequence). The ends lost 4 bases at V and 3 bases at J; junction bases unmatched: 8. The chain joins TRBV7-9 to TRBJ2-1, with TRBD2 matching over 8 bases. This clonotype was sampled from a human donor in good health (CMV status not recorded). Some clones in this sample may be carry-over from other donors' samples. Material: cultured CD8+ T cells from PBMCs, obtained from culture after CMV antigen stimulation. The CDR3 DNA sequence: TGTGCCAGCAGCTCCCCTAAGAGCGGGGGCTACAATGAGCAGTTCTTC. Its translation: CASSSPKSGGYNEQFF.